This T cell receptor beta chain was profiled in a study of blood T cell repertoires in COVID-19. The wider study: T cells, B-cell-depleted T cells, or PBMCs supplied cDNA or gDNA.

This clone was seen a single time. Germline lookup yields CDR1 LNHDA and CDR2 SQIVND (reference sequence). The germline V and J ends were trimmed by 3 bases and 5 bases, with 19 bases remaining between them. The CDR3 loop spans 16 amino acids. Original analysis: Cell counts per sample came from amplifying reference gene primers. Repertoires were generated with immunoSEQ multiplex PCR, while TCRdb's copy carries only in-frame clones and drops some. D and trimming were read from the DNA, whereas the V and J calls and clone size are those reported in that table. The table records 200,000 or so clones, about 90% of them present only once. Cohort 3 recovered donors had two negative PCRs, clearance, or symptom resolution.

What was sequenced was PBMCs or T cells enriched from blood (not recorded which). This chain joins TRBV19 and TRBJ2-5; D may be TRBD2 (7 bases). This TCR came from a woman aged 18-29 years who had recovered from COVID-19. The CDR3 here is CASSIYGGGAWETQYF. CDR3 bases: TGTGCCAGTAGTATTTATGGGGGGGGCGCGTGGGAGACCCAGTACTTC.